This TCR beta chain was profiled in a study of blood T cell repertoires in COVID-19. Study-wide background: Researchers got acute and convalescent COVID-19 samples from the United States, Italy and Spain.

Authors' methods: Estimated nucleated cell counts came from reference gene primer amplification. The repertoire was sequenced with immunoSEQ multiplex PCR; TCRdb's copy has only in-frame clones and lacks some. V and J calls and clone size follow that table, whereas D and trimming were derived from the DNA. The profile covers 270,000 or so clones, with around nine tenths appearing a single time and about 8.8% taken by the ten largest. The CDR3 has 13 residues. Germline V gives CDR1 SGHTA, CDR2 FQGTGA. V gave up 7 bases and J gave up 1 base, with 8 bases separating them. V gene TRBV7-3 combines with J gene TRBJ2-1; TRBD2 is a possible D gene (6 bases). The sequenced material came from peripheral blood. The sequence was obtained from a man aged 40-49 years with active or convalescent COVID-19. For the CDR3, the DNA is TGTGCCAGCAAGGAGGGGTCCTACAATGAGCAGTTCTTC. It translates to CASKEGSYNEQFF.